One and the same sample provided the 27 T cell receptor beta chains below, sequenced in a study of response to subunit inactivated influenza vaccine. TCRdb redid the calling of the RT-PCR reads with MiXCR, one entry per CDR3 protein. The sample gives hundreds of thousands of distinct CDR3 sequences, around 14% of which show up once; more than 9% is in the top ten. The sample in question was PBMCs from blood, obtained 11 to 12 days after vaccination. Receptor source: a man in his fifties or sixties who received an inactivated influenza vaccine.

Written as DNA, the CDR3 is TGCGCCAGCAGCCAAAGAGACAGGGACTATGGCTACACCTTC. Translated, it gives CASSQRDRDYGYTF. The J gene is TRBJ1-2, the V gene TRBV4-1; the match to TRBD1 covers 7 bases. This CDR3 spans 14 amino acids. V dropped 2 bases and J dropped 3; count of bases not matched to a gene: 3. CDR1 and CDR2 (germline): MGHRA, YSYEKL.

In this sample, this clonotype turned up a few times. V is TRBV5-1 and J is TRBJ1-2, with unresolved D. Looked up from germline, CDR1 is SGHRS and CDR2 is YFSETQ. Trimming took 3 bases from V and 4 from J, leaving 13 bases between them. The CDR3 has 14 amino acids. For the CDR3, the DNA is TGCGCCAGCAGCTCCGCGGTGGGTGTCTATGGCTACACCTTC. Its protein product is CASSSAVGVYGYTF. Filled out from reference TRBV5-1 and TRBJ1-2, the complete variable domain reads KAGVTQTPRYLIKTRGQQVTLSCSPISGHRSVSWYQQTPGQGLQFLFEYFSETQRNKGNFPGRFSGRQFSNSRSEMNVSTLELGDSALYLCASSSAVGVYGYTFGSGTRLTVV.

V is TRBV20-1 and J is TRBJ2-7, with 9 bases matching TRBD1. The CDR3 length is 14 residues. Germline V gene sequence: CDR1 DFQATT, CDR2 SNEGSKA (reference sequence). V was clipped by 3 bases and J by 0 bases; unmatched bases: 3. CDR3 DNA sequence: TGCAGTGCTAGGGGGACAGGGAGCTCCTACGAGCAGTACTTC. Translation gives CSARGTGSSYEQYF.

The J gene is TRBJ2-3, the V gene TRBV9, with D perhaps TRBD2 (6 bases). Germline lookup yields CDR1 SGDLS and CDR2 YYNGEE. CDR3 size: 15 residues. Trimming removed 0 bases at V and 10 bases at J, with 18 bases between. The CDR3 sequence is CASSVASGDIAAQYF. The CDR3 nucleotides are TGTGCCAGCAGCGTAGCATCGGGAGATATAGCCGCGCAGTATTTT.

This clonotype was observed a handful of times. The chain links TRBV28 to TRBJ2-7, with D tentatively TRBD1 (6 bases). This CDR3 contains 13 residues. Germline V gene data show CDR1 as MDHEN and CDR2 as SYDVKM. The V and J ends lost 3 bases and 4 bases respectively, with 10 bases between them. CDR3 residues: CASSLDSLYEQYF. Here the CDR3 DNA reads TGTGCCAGCAGTTTGGACAGCTTGTACGAGCAGTACTTC. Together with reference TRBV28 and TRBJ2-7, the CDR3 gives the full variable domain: DVKVTQSSRYLVKRTGEKVFLECVQDMDHENMFWYRQDPGLGLRLIYFSYDVKMKEKGDIPEGYSVSREKKERFSLILESASTNQTSMYLCASSLDSLYEQYFGPGTRLTVT.

CDR3 residues: CASSQSLGGIGNEKLFF. As DNA, the CDR3 is TGTGCCAGCAGCCAATCCTTGGGGGGCATCGGTAATGAAAAACTGTTTTTT. The chain carries TRBV3-1 and TRBJ1-4, with D maybe TRBD1 (6 bases). V dropped 2 bases and J dropped 4 bases, with 17 bases sitting between them. Germline CDR1 LGHDT, CDR2 YNNKEL (reference sequence). The CDR3 runs 17 residues. The full variable domain, with the rest looked up from reference TRBV3-1 and TRBJ1-4, is DTAVSQTPKYLVTQMGNDKSIKCEQNLGHDTMYWYKQDSKKFLKIMFSYNNKELIINETVPNRFSPKSPDKAHLNLHINSLELGDSAVYFCASSQSLGGIGNEKLFFGSGTQLSVL.

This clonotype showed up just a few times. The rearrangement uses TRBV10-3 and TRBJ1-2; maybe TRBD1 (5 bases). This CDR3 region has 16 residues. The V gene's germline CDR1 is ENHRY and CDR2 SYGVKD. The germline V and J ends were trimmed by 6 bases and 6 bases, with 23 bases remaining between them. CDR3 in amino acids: CAISNGGSGRTDGYTF. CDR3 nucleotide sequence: TGTGCCATCAGCAATGGGGGATCAGGGAGAACGGATGGCTACACCTTC.

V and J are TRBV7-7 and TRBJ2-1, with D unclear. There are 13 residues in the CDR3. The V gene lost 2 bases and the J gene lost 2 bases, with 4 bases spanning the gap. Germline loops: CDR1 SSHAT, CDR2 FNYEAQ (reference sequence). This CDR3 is CASSLTTYNEQFF. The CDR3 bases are TGTGCCAGCAGCTTAACTACCTACAATGAGCAGTTCTTC.

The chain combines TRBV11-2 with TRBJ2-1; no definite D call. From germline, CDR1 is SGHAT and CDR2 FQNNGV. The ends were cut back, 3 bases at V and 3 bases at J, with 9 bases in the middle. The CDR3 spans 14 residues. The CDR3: CASSLGPIYNEQFF. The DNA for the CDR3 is TGTGCCAGCAGCTTGGGTCCAATCTACAATGAGCAGTTCTTC. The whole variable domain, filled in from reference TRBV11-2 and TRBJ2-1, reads EAGVAQSPRYKIIEKRQSVAFWCNPISGHATLYWYQQILGQGPKLLIQFQNNGVVDDSQLPKDRFSAERLKGVDSTLKIQPAKLEDSAVYLCASSLGPIYNEQFFGPGTRLTVL.

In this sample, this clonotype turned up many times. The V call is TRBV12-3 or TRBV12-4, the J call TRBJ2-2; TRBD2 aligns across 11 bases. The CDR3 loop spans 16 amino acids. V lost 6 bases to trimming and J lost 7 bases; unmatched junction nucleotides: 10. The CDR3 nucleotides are TGTGCCAGCAGCAAGACTAGCGGGGTGATCGGCGGGGAGCTGTTTTTT. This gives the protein CASSKTSGVIGGELFF.

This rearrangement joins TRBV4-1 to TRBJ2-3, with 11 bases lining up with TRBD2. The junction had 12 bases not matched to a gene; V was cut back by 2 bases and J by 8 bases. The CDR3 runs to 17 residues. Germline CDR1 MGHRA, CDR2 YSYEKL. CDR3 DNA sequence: TGCGCCAGCAGCCAATTCACCGGGACTAGCGGCCCAAGTACGCAGTATTTT. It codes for CASSQFTGTSGPSTQYF.

CDR3 DNA: TGTGCCAGCAGCCCTCTCGGACAGGGTGCCAACGTCCTGACTTTC. Translated, it gives CASSPLGQGANVLTF. This chain joins TRBV11-2 and TRBJ2-6; 8 bases map to TRBD1. Germline trimming cut 5 bases from V and 7 bases from J; bases unmatched to any gene: 7. Germline loops: CDR1 SGHAT, CDR2 FQNNGV. This CDR3 spans 15 amino acids.

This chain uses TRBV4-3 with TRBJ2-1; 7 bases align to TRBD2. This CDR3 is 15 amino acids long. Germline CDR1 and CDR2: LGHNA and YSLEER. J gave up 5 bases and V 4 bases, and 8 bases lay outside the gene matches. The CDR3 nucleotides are TGCGCCAGCAGCCCCCGACTAGCCCCGAACAATGAGCAGTTCTTC. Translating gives CASSPRLAPNNEQFF.

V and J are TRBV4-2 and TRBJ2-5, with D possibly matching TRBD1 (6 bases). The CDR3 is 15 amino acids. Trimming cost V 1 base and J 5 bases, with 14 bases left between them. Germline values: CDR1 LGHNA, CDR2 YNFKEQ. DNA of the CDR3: TGTGCCAGCAGCCAAGTGCAGGGGCGCGGGGAGACCCAGTACTTC. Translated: CASSQVQGRGETQYF.

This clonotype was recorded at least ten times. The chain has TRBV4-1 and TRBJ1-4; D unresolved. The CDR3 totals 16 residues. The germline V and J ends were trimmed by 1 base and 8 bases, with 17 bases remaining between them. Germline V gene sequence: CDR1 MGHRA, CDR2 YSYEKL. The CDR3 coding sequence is TGCGCCAGCAGCCAAGCCGTCGACCTGCGGGAGGAAAAACTGTTTTTT. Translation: CASSQAVDLREEKLFF.

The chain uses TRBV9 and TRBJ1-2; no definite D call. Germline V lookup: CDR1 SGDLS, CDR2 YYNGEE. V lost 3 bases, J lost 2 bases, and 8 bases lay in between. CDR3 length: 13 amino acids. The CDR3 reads CASSGAPNYGYTF. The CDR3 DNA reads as TGTGCCAGCAGCGGGGCCCCGAACTATGGCTACACCTTC.

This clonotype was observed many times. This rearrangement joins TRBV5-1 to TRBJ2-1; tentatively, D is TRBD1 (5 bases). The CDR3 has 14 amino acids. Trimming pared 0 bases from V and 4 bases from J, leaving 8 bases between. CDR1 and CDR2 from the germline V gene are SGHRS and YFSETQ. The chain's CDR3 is CASSLAAGYNEQFF. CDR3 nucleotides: TGCGCCAGCAGCTTGGCCGCAGGGTACAATGAGCAGTTCTTC. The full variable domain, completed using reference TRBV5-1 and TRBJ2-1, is KAGVTQTPRYLIKTRGQQVTLSCSPISGHRSVSWYQQTPGQGLQFLFEYFSETQRNKGNFPGRFSGRQFSNSRSEMNVSTLELGDSALYLCASSLAAGYNEQFFGPGTRLTVL.

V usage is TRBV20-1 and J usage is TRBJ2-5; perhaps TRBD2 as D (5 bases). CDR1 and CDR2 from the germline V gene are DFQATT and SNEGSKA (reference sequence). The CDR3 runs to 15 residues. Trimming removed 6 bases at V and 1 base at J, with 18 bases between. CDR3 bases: TGCAGTGCCGACACAGAAGCCAGCGGCCAAGAGACCCAGTACTTC. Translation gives CSADTEASGQETQYF.

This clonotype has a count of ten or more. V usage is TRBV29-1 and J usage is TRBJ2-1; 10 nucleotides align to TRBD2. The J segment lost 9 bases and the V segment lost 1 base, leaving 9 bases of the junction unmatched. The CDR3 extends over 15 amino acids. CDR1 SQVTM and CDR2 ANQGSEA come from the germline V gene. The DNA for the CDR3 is TGCAGCGTTGAAGCTGGGACTAGCGCGTTACGTGAGCAGTTCTTC. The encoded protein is CSVEAGTSALREQFF.

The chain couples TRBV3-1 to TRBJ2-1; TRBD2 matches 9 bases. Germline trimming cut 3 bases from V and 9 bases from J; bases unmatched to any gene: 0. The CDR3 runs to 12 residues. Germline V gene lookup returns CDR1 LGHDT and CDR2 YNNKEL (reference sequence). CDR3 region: CASSQTSGEQFF. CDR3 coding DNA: TGTGCCAGCAGCCAGACTAGCGGTGAGCAGTTCTTC.

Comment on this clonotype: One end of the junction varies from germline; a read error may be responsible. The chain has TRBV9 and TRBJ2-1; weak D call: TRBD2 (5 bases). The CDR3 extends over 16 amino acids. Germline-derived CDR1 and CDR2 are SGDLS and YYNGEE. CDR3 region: CASSVGLGSSYNAQFF. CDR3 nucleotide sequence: TGTGCCAGCAGCGTAGGACTGGGGAGCTCCTACAATGCGCAGTTCTTC.

The DNA for the CDR3 is TGTGCCAGCTCATACGGCCCTCTGGGGGAGCAGTACTTC. It encodes CASSYGPLGEQYF. This rearrangement joins TRBV18 to TRBJ2-7, with no clear D. CDR1 is KGHSH and CDR2 is LQKENI in the germline V gene. The CDR3 contains 13 residues. The V end was cut by 5 bases, the J end by 7 bases, with 15 bases between.

The CDR3 spells CASSYSPGGPEDTQYF. In DNA, the CDR3 is TGTGCCAGCAGTTACTCTCCGGGAGGGCCGGAAGATACGCAGTATTTT. The V call is TRBV6-2 or TRBV6-3, the J call TRBJ2-3; 8 bases agree with TRBD2. The CDR3 is made up of 16 amino acids. Germline CDR1 and CDR2: MNHEY and SVGEGT. J lost 5 bases, V lost 0 bases, and 7 bases had no gene match.

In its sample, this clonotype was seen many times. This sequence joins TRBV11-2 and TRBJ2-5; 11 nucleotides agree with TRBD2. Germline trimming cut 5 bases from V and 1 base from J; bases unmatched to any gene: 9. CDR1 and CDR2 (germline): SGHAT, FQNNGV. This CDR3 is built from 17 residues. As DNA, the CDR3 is TGTGCCAGCAGCAGAGCTAGCGGGGGGCCCTTCCAAGAGACCCAGTACTTC. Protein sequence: CASSRASGGPFQETQYF. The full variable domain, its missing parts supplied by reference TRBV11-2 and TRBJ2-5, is EAGVAQSPRYKIIEKRQSVAFWCNPISGHATLYWYQQILGQGPKLLIQFQNNGVVDDSQLPKDRFSAERLKGVDSTLKIQPAKLEDSAVYLCASSRASGGPFQETQYFGPGTRLLVL.

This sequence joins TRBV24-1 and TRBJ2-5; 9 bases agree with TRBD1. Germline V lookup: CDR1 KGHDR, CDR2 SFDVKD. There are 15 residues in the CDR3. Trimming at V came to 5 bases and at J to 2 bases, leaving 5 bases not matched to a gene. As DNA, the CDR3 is TGTGCCACCAGTGTACGGGGACAGGGACAAGAGACCCAGTACTTC. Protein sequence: CATSVRGQGQETQYF.

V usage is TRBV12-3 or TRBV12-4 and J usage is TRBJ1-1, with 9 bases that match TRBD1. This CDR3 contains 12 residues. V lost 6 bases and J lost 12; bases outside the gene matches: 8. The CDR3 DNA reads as TGTGCCAGCAGCTCCCCGACAGGGGGGACTTTCTTT. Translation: CASSSPTGGTFF.

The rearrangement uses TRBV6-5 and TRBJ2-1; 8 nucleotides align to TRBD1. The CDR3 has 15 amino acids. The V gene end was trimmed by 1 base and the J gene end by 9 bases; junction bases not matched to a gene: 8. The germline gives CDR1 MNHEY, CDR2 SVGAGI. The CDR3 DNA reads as TGTGCCAGCAGTTACTTTGGGGCAGGGGGCATTGAGCAGTTCTTC. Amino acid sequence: CASSYFGAGGIEQFF.